The clone carrying this T cell receptor (beta chain) was detected only a few times. Its ends do not fully match the called genes, so a read error is possible. The entry originates in a study of T cells in Graves' hyperthyroidism and ophthalmopathy. Study-level information: Before any treatment, at initial diagnosis, peripheral blood was collected.

Authors of the study amplified TCR beta CDR3 regions from RNA transcripts. The TCR CDR3 was amplified in a first-round RT-PCR using the HTBI primer set. Each CDR3 protein is one row after TCRdb ran MiXCR on the multiplex PCR reads. Of almost 600,000 distinct CDR3 sequences in the sample, around 14% were seen once. There are 14 residues in the CDR3. Germline lookup yields CDR1 SSHAT and CDR2 FNYEAQ (reference sequence). V is TRBV7-7 and J is TRBJ2-2; no clear D gene. The clonotype originates from a woman aged 25-40 years with Graves' hyperthyroidism that later progressed to Graves' ophthalmopathy. Sample: blood. The CDR3 DNA is TGTGCTAGCAGCTTTCGGGCCAACACCGGGGAGCTGTTTTTT. Translating it yields CASSFRANTGELFF. The full variable domain, completed using reference TRBV7-7 and TRBJ2-2, is GAGVSQSPRYKVTKRGQDVTLRCDPISSHATLYWYQQALGQGPEFLTYFNYEAQPDKSGLPSDRFSAERPEGSISTLTIQRTEQRDSAMYRCASSFRANTGELFFGEGSRLTVL.